This TCR beta chain was identified during a study of T cell changes during pregnancy in multiple sclerosis. Profiled with immunoSEQ multiplex PCR; TCRdb holds only in-frame clones, not every one. Among 58,000 or so clones listed, roughly nine tenths were seen once. V gave up 5 bases and J gave up 8 bases; unmatched junction bases: 18. CDR3 size: 18 residues. The germline gives CDR1 SGHVS, CDR2 FQNEAQ. The sequence derives from a female donor in good health, enrolled as a control in a pregnancy study. The V gene is TRBV7-8, the J gene TRBJ1-3; 10 bases are shared with TRBD1. The source was peripheral blood, collected in the first trimester of pregnancy. The DNA for the CDR3 is TGTGCCAGCAGCGCTAGGGGACAGGGGACAACGCCAGACTACACCATATATTTT. As protein: CASSARGQGTTPDYTIYF.